This entry concerns a single TCR beta chain. Which antigen it targets is not known. Base qualities are not at hand, and no much larger clone is one base apart. The record originates from a study of cytomegalovirus exposure and HLA in healthy donors (dated by TCRdb to the late 2010s). About the investigation overall: According to a later analysis, the roughly 130 validation repertoires were produced on the same platform as the 700 or so repertoires of the first cohort. A separate validation cohort of roughly 120 different subjects was used in addition to the roughly 620-subject first cohort. The study was designed to test whether signatures of past pathogen exposure could be identified by cataloging public T cell receptors. High-throughput TCR immunosequencing, statistical association of individual TCRs with disease status, and machine learning were combined to predict cytomegalovirus infection status.

CDR1 is given as LNHNV and CDR2 as YYDKDF, both from the germline V gene (reference sequence). The CDR3 runs 14 amino acids, cysteine and phenylalanine included. The entry retains the CDR3 DNA only, 42 bases that are in frame from base 1. Germline trimming: 5 bases from V, 5 bases from J; junction bases outside gene matches: 4. The library was obtained by the immunoSEQ multiplex PCR assay. Per the original workflow: A statistical classification framework was built for diagnosing cytomegalovirus status from the catalog of TCR beta chain sequences. TCRdb provides this immuneACCESS table in a form limited to in-frame rearrangements. Some clones are lacking; in checked studies, under half of them reflect an unresolved V gene, and why the rest are absent is not known. V and J calls and clone size are copied from that table; D and trimming were computed from the DNA. Counted in this sample were 150,000 to 200,000 clones; about 88% of them appeared once. The leading ten clones occupy around 2.1% of the sample.

Study-level results and caveats: Three of the identified cytomegalovirus-associated TCR beta chains were confirmed in vitro to be specific for cytomegalovirus antigens. The authors suggested that the approach could potentially be generalized to other disease states and immunological phenotypes. The classifier was reported to diagnose cytomegalovirus status with high specificity and sensitivity in both the original cohort and the validation cohort. The validation cohort had no HLA typing available for a later analysis, so co-occurrence within that cohort was assessed over all 130 or so repertoires. In the study, around 160 TCR beta chains were listed as associated with cytomegalovirus. Most TCR sequences were seen in very few donors, while some public TCRs were found in many individuals. In a later analysis, TCRs clustered in the first cohort were found to also tend to co-occur in the roughly 130 validation repertoires, with over 90% of cluster scores above 0.

Separate from the roughly 700-subject first cohort, the validation cohort of about 120 subjects was the group to which the donors belonged. Sequencing was done on a sample of PBMCs. The TCR originated in a woman under 30 in good health and CMV-seronegative. The chain joins TRBV15 to TRBJ1-4, with TRBD1 matching 8 junction bases. The DNA sequence is given as TGTGCCACCAGCGTGGACAGGGAGAATGAAAAACTGTTTTTT. Translated, this gives CATSVDRENEKLFF.